The clone carrying this TCR beta chain turned up a few times. The data derive from a study of Graves' ophthalmopathy and Graves' hyperthyroidism. Overall study context: Hyperthyroidism was considered stable when no ophthalmopathy appeared within 18 months of follow-up.

V gave up 2 bases and J gave up 5 bases, with 18 bases separating them. The CDR3 is 17 amino acids. Using RNA transcripts, the TCR beta CDR3 regions were amplified. Investigators did first-round RT-PCR with HTBI primers, then second-round multiplex PCR. Via MiXCR, TCRdb re-called the multiplex PCR reads, giving one row per CDR3 protein. The data show roughly 600,000 distinct CDR3 sequences, 35% to 40% seen once. Patients with other autoimmune diseases, uncontrolled infections, pregnancy or lactation were excluded. Diagnosis was based on clinical symptoms, serum thyroxine, TRAb, thyroid ultrasound and orbital computed tomography.

The specimen sequenced was peripheral blood or thyroid tissue (not recorded which). V usage is TRBV12-3 or TRBV12-4 and J usage is TRBJ1-4; D gene unclear. The origin of this receptor is an adult man with Graves' hyperthyroidism. CDR3 sequence: CASSLNVGSDTNEKLFF. The CDR3 DNA reads as TGTGCCAGCAGTTTAAACGTCGGCAGCGACACGAATGAAAAACTGTTTTTT.